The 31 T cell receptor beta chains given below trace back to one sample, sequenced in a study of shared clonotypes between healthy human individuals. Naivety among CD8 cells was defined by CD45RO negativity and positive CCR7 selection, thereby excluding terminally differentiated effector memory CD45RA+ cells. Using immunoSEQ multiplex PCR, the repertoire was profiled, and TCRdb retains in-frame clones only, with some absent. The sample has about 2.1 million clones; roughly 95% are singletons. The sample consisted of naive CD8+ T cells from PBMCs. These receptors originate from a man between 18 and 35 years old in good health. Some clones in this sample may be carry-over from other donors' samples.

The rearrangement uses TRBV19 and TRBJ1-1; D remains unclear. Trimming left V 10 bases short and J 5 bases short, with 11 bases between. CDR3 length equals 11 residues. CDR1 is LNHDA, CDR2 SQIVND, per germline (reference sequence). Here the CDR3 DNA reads TGTGCCACCACCGAAGGGACTGAAGCTTTCTTT. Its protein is CATTEGTEAFF.

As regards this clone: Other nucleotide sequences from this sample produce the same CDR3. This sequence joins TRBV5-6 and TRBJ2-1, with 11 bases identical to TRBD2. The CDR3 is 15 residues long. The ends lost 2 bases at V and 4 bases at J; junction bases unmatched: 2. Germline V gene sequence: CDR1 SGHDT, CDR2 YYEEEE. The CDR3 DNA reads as TGTGCCAGCAGCTTAGGGACTAGCGGTTACAATGAGCAGTTCTTC. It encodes CASSLGTSGYNEQFF.

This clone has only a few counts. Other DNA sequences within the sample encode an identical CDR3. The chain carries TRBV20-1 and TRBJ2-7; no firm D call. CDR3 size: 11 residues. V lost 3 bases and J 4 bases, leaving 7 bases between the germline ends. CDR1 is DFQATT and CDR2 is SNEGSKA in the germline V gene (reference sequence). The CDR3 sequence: CSASPSYEQYF. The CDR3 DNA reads TGCAGTGCTAGTCCCAGTTACGAGCAGTACTTC.

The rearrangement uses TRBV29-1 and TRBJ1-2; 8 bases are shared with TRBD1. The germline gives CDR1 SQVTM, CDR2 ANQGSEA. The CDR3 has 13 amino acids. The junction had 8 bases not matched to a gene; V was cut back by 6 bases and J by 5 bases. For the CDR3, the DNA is TGCAGCGTCCGACCCACAGGGGGATATGGCTACACCTTC. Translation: CSVRPTGGYGYTF.

The chain's CDR3 is CASSHFKSGNEQFF. Written as DNA, the CDR3 is TGTGCCAGCAGCCATTTTAAAAGCGGGAATGAGCAGTTCTTC. V gene TRBV4-2 combines with J gene TRBJ2-1; the D gene is possibly TRBD2 (6 bases). Germline V gives CDR1 LGHNA, CDR2 YNFKEQ. V gave up 3 bases and J gave up 7 bases, with 13 bases separating them. The length of the CDR3 is 14 residues.

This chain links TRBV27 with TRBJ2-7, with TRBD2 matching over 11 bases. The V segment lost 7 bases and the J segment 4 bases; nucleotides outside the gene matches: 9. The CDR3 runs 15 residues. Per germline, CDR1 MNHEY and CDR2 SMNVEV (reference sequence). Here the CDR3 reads CASKAGLAGNYEQYF. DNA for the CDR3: TGTGCCAGCAAGGCCGGACTAGCGGGCAATTACGAGCAGTACTTC.

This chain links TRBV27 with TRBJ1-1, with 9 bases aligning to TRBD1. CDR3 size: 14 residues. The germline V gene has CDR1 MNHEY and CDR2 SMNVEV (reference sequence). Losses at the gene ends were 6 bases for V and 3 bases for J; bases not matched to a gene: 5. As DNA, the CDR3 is TGTGCCAGCAGCTTGGACAGGGGCGACACTGAAGCTTTCTTT. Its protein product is CASSLDRGDTEAFF.

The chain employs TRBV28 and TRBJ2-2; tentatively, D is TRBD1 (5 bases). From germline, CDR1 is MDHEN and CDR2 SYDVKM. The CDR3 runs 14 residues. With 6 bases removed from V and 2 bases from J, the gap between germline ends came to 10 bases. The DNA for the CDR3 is TGTGCCAGCAGAGACCAGGGAAACACCGGGGAGCTGTTTTTT. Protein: CASRDQGNTGELFF.

Written as DNA, the CDR3 is TGTGCCAGCAGCCGACCCAGGGAGATCGCTGAGCAGTTCTTC. The encoded protein is CASSRPREIAEQFF. The chain carries TRBV14 and TRBJ2-1; D tentatively reads TRBD1 or TRBD2 (5 bases each). Germline V gene sequence: CDR1 SGHDN, CDR2 FVKESK. This CDR3 is built from 14 residues. Trimming shortened V by 4 bases and J by 9 bases, and 16 bases separated the two germline ends. The variable domain in full, with the rest retrieved from reference TRBV14 and TRBJ2-1, is EAGVTQFPSHSVIEKGQTVTLRCDPISGHDNLYWYRRVMGKEIKFLLHFVKESKQDESGMPNNRFLAERTGGTYSTLKVQPAELEDSGVYFCASSRPREIAEQFFGPGTRLTVL.

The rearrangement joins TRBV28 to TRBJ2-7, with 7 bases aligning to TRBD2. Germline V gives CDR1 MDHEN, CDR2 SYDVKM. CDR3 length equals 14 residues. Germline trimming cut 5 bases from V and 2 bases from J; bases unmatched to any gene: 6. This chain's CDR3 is CASSPPRGAYEQYF. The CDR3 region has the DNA TGTGCCAGCAGTCCCCCCCGGGGGGCCTACGAGCAGTACTTC.

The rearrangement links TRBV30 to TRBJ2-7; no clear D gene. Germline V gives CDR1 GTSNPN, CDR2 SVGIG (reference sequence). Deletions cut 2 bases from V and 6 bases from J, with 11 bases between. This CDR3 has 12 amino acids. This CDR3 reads CAWSPPPAEQYF. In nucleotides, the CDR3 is TGTGCCTGGAGTCCACCCCCAGCCGAGCAGTACTTC.

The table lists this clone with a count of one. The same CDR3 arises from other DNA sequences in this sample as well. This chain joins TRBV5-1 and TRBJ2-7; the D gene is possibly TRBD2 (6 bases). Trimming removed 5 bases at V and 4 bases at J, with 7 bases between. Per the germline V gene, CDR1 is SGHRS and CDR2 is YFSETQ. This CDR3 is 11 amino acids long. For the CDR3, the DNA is TGCGCCAGCAGGGGGGGTTACGAGCAGTACTTC. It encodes CASRGGYEQYF.

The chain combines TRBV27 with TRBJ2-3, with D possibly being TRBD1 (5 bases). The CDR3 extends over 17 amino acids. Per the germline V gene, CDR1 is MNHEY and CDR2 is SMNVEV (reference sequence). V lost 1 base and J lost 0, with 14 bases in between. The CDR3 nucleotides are TGTGCCAGCAGTTTATACTGGACACTTAGTAGCACAGATACGCAGTATTTT. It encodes CASSLYWTLSSTDTQYF.

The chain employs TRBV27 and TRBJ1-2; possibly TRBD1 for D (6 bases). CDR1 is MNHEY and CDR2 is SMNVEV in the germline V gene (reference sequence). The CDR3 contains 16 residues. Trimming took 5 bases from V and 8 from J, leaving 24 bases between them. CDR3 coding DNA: TGTGCCAGCAGTCTAACCCGAACCAGCAGGGGTATCGGCTACACCTTC. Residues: CASSLTRTSRGIGYTF.

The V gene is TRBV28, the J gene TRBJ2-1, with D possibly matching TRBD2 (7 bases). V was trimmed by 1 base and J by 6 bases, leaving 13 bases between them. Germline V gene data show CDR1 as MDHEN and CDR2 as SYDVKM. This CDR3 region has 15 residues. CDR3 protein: CASSLLGGRANEQFF. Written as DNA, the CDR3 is TGTGCCAGCAGTTTATTAGGGGGGAGGGCCAATGAGCAGTTCTTC.

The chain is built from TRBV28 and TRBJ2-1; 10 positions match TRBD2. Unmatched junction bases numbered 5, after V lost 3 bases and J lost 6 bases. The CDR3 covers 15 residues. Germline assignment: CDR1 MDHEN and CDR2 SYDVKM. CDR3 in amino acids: CASSFPSGSGNEQFF. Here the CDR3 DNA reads TGTGCCAGCAGTTTTCCTAGCGGGAGTGGCAATGAGCAGTTCTTC.

The chain's CDR3 is CASSLAPGALSYGYTF. As DNA, the CDR3 is TGTGCCAGCAGTTTAGCTCCGGGGGCGTTAAGCTATGGCTACACCTTC. The chain has TRBV28 and TRBJ1-2, with D perhaps TRBD1 (6 bases). V dropped 2 bases and J dropped 4 bases, with 17 bases sitting between them. CDR1 and CDR2 from the germline V gene are MDHEN and SYDVKM. This CDR3 has 16 amino acids.

This chain's CDR3 is CASSGGASTEQFF. Here the CDR3 DNA reads TGCGCCAGCAGTGGGGGGGCCTCCACTGAGCAGTTCTTC. The chain has TRBV10-1 and TRBJ2-1, with D possibly being TRBD1 or TRBD2 (6 bases each). The CDR3 covers 13 residues. In germline, CDR1 is WNHNN, CDR2 SYGVQD (reference sequence). Trimming cost V 4 bases and J 9 bases, with 13 bases left between them.

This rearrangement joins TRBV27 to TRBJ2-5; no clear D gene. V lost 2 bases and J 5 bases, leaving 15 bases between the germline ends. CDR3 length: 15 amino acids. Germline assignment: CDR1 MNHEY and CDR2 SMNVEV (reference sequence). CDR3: CASSLLPSSKETQYF. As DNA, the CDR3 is TGTGCCAGCAGTTTACTTCCTTCCTCGAAGGAGACCCAGTACTTC.

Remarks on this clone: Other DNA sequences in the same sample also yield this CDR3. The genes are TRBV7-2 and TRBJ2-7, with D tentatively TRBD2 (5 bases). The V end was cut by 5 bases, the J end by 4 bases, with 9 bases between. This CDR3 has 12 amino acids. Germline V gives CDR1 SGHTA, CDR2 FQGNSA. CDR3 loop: CASSPRGYEQYF. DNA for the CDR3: TGTGCCAGCAGCCCCCGAGGGTACGAGCAGTACTTC.

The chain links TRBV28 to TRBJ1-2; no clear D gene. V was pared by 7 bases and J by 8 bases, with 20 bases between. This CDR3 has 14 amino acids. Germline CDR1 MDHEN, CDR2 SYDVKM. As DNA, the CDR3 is TGTGCCAGCATCTCCCTTCTGGCCTCAAGGGGCTACACCTTC. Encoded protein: CASISLLASRGYTF.

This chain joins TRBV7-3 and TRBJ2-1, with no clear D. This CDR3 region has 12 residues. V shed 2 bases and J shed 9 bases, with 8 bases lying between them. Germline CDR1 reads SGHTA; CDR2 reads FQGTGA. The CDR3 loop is CASSLQKGEQFF. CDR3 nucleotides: TGTGCCAGCAGCTTACAGAAGGGTGAGCAGTTCTTC. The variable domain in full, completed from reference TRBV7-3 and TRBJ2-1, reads GAGVSQTPSNKVTEKGKYVELRCDPISGHTALYWYRQSLGQGPEFLIYFQGTGAADDSGLPNDRFFAVRPEGSVSTLKIQRTERGDSAVYLCASSLQKGEQFFGPGTRLTVL.

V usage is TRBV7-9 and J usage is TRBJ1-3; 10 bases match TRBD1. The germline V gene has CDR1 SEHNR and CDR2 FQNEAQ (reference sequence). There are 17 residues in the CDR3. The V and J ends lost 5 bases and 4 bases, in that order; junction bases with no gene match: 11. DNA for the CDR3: TGTGCCAGCAGCCTTCCTCAGGGGACAGGGGTCGGAAACACCATATATTTT. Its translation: CASSLPQGTGVGNTIYF.

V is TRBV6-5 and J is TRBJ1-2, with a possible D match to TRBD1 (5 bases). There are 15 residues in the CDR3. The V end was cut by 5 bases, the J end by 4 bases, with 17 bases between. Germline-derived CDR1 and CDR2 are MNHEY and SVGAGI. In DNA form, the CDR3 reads TGTGCCAGCAGTCTGACAGCGACCAAGGTCTATGGCTACACCTTC. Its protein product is CASSLTATKVYGYTF.

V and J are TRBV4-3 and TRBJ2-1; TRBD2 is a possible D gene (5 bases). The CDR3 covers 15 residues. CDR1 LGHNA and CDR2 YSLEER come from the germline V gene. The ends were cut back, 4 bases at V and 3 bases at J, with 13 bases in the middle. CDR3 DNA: TGCGCCAGCAGCCGAGGGCCTAGGAGCTACAATGAGCAGTTCTTC. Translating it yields CASSRGPRSYNEQFF.

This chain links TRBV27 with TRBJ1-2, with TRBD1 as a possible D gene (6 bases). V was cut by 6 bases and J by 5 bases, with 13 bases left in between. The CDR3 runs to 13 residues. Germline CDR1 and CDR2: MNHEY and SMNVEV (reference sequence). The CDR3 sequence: CASRPRQDYGYTF. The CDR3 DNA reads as TGTGCCAGCAGACCCAGACAGGATTATGGCTACACCTTC.

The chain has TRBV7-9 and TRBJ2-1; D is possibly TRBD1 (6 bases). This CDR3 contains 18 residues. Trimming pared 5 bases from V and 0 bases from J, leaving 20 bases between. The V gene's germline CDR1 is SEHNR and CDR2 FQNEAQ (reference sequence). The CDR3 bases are TGTGCCAGCAGCCGCTCGTTGGACAGCCCGGGCTCCTACAATGAGCAGTTCTTC. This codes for CASSRSLDSPGSYNEQFF.

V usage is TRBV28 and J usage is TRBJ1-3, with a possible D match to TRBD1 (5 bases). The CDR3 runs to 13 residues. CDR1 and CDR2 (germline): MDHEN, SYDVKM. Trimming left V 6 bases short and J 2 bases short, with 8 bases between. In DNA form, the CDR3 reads TGTGCCAGCAGAGGGGCACCTGGAAACACCATATATTTT. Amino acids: CASRGAPGNTIYF.

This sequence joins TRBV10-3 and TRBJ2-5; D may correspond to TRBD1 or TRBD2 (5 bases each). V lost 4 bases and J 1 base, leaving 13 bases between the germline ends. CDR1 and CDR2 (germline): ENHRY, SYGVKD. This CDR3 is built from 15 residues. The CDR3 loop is CAISADSGGQETQYF. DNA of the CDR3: TGTGCCATCAGTGCAGACAGTGGGGGCCAAGAGACCCAGTACTTC.

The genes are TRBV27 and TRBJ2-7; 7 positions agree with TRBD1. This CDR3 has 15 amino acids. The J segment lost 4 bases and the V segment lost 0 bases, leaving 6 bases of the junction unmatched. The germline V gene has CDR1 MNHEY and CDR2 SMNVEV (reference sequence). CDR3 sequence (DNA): TGTGCCAGCAGTTTATCAGGGGGCATAGGGTACGAGCAGTACTTC. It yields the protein CASSLSGGIGYEQYF.

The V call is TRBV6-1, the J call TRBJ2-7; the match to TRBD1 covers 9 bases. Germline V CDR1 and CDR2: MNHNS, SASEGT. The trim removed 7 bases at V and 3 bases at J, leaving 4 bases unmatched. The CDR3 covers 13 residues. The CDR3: CASNTDRGYEQYF. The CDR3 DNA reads TGTGCCAGCAATACGGACAGGGGCTACGAGCAGTACTTC.